This is a list of T cell receptor beta chains from one sample in a study of sequential checkpoint blockade in melanoma. TCRdb's table, derived via immunoSEQ multiplex PCR, lists solely in-frame clones and lacks some. This sample has about 8,400 clones; about 92% occur once, and the top ten carry roughly 15%. This material consisted of CD8+ T cells sorted from blood (inferred from file names), taken from a patient given nivolumab and ipilimumab in sequence. The receptors originated from a human donor with melanoma. Each CDR3 is given with its conserved first and last residue. A D gene is named only where the DNA matches it firmly. Size is stated for part of the rows, as once, few or many counts, or as a class when the clone is expanded.

j_gene | len | v_gene | d_gene | abundance | CDR3nt | CDR3aa
TRBJ2-7 | 15 | TRBV6-6 | TRBD2 | - | TGTGCCAGCAGTTATGGGACTAGCGGGAGCCACGAGCAGTACTTC | CASSYGTSGSHEQYF
TRBJ2-7 | 14 | TRBV4-1 | - | - | TGCGCCAGCAGCACCGCCGGGATGCCGGGTGAGCAGTACTTC | CASSTAGMPGEQYF
TRBJ2-1 | 12 | TRBV7-9 | TRBD2 | - | TGTGCCAGCAGCCAGGGACTAAACGAGCAGTTCTTC | CASSQGLNEQFF
TRBJ1-2 | 14 | TRBV5-4 | - | - | TGTGCCAGCAGCTTGGTGGGCAGAAACTATGGCTACACCTTC | CASSLVGRNYGYTF
TRBJ2-7 | 19 | TRBV5-5 | TRBD2 | - | TGTGCCAGCAGTTTAAACGAAATCCTACTACTAGCGGGAGCTGGGGAGCAGTACTTC | CASSLNEILLLAGAGEQYF
TRBJ1-3 | 15 | TRBV6-1 | - | - | TGTGCCAGCAGTGAATCGGCAGGCTCTGGAAACACCATATATTTT | CASSESAGSGNTIYF
TRBJ2-2 | 17 | TRBV5-1 | TRBD2 | few | TGCGCCAGCAGCTTGACAAGGACGGGGGGGAACACCGGGGAGCTGTTTTTT | CASSLTRTGGNTGELFF
TRBJ2-7 | 18 | TRBV21-1 | - | - | TGTGCCAGCAGCAAACAAGAAGGAGAGGGCTGGGACTCCTACGAGCAGTACTTC | CASSKQEGEGWDSYEQYF
TRBJ2-7 | 14 | TRBV10-1 | TRBD2 | - | TGCGCCAGCAGTCCGGCTAGCGGGAGAGGCAAGCAGTACTTC | CASSPASGRGKQYF
TRBJ1-1 | 15 | TRBV7-2 | - | - | TGTGCCAGCAGCTTAGCGAGCCACGACAGGAGGGAAGCTTTCTTT | CASSLASHDRREAFF
TRBJ2-7 | 14 | TRBV4-1 | - | - | TGCGCCAGCAGCCATACTACAGGATCCTACGAGCAGTACTTC | CASSHTTGSYEQYF
TRBJ1-2 | 12 | TRBV10-2 | - | once | TGCGCCAGCTCTGCGGGGTATCTCGGCTACACCTTC | CASSAGYLGYTF
TRBJ2-7 | 16 | TRBV10-2 | - | - | TGCGCCAGCACTCCACGACCTGGTGGAGGGGTCTACGAGCAGTACTTC | CASTPRPGGGVYEQYF
TRBJ2-7 | 13 | TRBV4-2 | - | - | TGTGCCAGCAGCCAAGACGAGAACTACGAGCAGTACTTC | CASSQDENYEQYF
TRBJ2-7 | 17 | TRBV13 | TRBD1 | few | TGTGCCAGCAGCTTACGATTCGCGGGGACAGGGGTCTACGAGCAGTACTTC | CASSLRFAGTGVYEQYF
TRBJ2-7 | 17 | TRBV5-4 | TRBD2 | - | TGTGCCAGCAGCTTGAGTGGAACGGGAGGGGGCTCCTACGAGCAGTACTTC | CASSLSGTGGGSYEQYF
TRBJ2-7 | 14 | TRBV27 | TRBD1 | - | TGTGCCAGCAGTGGGACGGGACAGGGTTACGAGCAGTACTTC | CASSGTGQGYEQYF
TRBJ1-5 | 15 | TRBV19 | - | large | TGTGCCAGTAGTTACAGGGACGCGGGCAATCAGCCCCAGCATTTT | CASSYRDAGNQPQHF
TRBJ1-1 | 13 | TRBV27 | - | - | TGTGCCAGCAGTTCCCAGGCGAACACTGAAGCTTTCTTT | CASSSQANTEAFF
TRBJ2-2 | 14 | TRBV13 | - | - | TGTGCCAGCAGCGCGACTGATCCTACCGGGGAGCTGTTTTTT | CASSATDPTGELFF
TRBJ2-7 | 14 | TRBV19 | TRBD1 | - | TGTGCCAGTAGTTTCGGGACAGGGTACTACGAGCAGTACTTC | CASSFGTGYYEQYF
TRBJ2-7 | 14 | TRBV27 | TRBD1 | - | TGTGCCAGCAGTCCCGGGGACAGTTCCTACGAGCAGTACTTC | CASSPGDSSYEQYF
TRBJ2-7 | 12 | TRBV30 | TRBD2 | - | TGTGCCTGGGCTAGCGGGAGCTACGAGCAGTACTTC | CAWASGSYEQYF
TRBJ1-1 | 16 | TRBV7-9 | - | - | TGTGCCAGCAGCCTACTGTTGCAGGGTGGGGGGACTGAAGCTTTCTTT | CASSLLLQGGGTEAFF
TRBJ1-2 | 15 | TRBV29-1 | - | - | TGCAGCGTTGAAGATCCAAGGAGTATCGTTCCTGGCTACACCTTC | CSVEDPRSIVPGYTF
TRBJ2-6 | 17 | TRBV5-6 | TRBD1 | - | TGTGCCAGCAGCTTACTCAGGGGGCAAGCTGGGGCCAACGTCCTGACTTTC | CASSLLRGQAGANVLTF
TRBJ2-1 | 15 | TRBV7-9 | TRBD2 | - | TGTGCCAGCAGATTGGGACTAGCGGGAGACAATGAGCAGTTCTTC | CASRLGLAGDNEQFF
TRBJ2-1 | 14 | TRBV19 | - | - | TGTGCCAGTAGTATCCCCTTCTCCTACAATGAGCAGTTCTTC | CASSIPFSYNEQFF
TRBJ1-1 | 13 | TRBV4-2 | - | - | TGTGCCAGCAGCCACCAATTGAACACTGAAGCTTTCTTT | CASSHQLNTEAFF
TRBJ2-7 | 14 | TRBV19 | - | - | TGTGCCAGTAGTATAGGTGCGGGAACCTACGAGCAGTACTTC | CASSIGAGTYEQYF
TRBJ1-5 | 13 | TRBV27 | - | - | TGTGCCAGCAGTTACAGTAGCAATCAGCCCCAGCATTTT | CASSYSSNQPQHF
TRBJ1-4 | 14 | TRBV5-4 | - | - | TGTGCCAGCAGCTTAGGGGACATACACGAAAAACTGTTTTTT | CASSLGDIHEKLFF
TRBJ2-1 | 15 | TRBV19 | - | - | TGTGCCAGTAGTATGTTGGGTGGGCTATACAATGAGCAGTTCTTC | CASSMLGGLYNEQFF
TRBJ1-1 | 13 | TRBV27 | - | - | TGTGCCAGCAGCTTATACAGAAACACTGAAGCTTTCTTT | CASSLYRNTEAFF
TRBJ2-7 | 13 | TRBV11-2 | TRBD2 | - | TGTGCCAGCACTCTAGCGGAACCCTACGAGCAGTACTTC | CASTLAEPYEQYF
TRBJ1-2 | 14 | TRBV27 | - | - | TGTGCCAGCAGTTTACAGGGCCCGGACTATGGCTACACCTTC | CASSLQGPDYGYTF
TRBJ2-1 | 12 | TRBV19 | TRBD1 | once | TGTGCCAGTAGTATGACAGGGGATGAGCAGTTCTTC | CASSMTGDEQFF
TRBJ1-2 | 13 | TRBV7-2 | - | - | TGTGCCACTACCTCCCCGGTGGGGGGGGGCTACACCTTC | CATTSPVGGGYTF
TRBJ2-7 | 15 | TRBV28 | - | - | TGTGCCAGCAGTTTTAGAGGTCCAGAATCCTACGAGCAGTACTTC | CASSFRGPESYEQYF
TRBJ2-7 | 14 | TRBV4-2 | TRBD2 | - | TGTGCCAGCAGCGAGGGAGGGGTCGCCTACGAGCAGTACTTC | CASSEGGVAYEQYF
TRBJ1-2 | 14 | TRBV4-1 | - | once | TGCGCCAGCAGCCAAGTAGGCGGGGTGGAGGGCTACACCTTC | CASSQVGGVEGYTF
TRBJ2-1 | 18 | TRBV5-1 | TRBD2 | - | TGCGCCAGCATCAACGGGACTAGCGGGGGAAGTTACCACAATGAGCAGTTCTTC | CASINGTSGGSYHNEQFF
TRBJ1-4 | 17 | TRBV27 | TRBD1 | - | TGTGCCAGCAGTTTAAGGGGACAGGGTACCGTTAATGAAAAACTGTTTTTT | CASSLRGQGTVNEKLFF
TRBJ1-5 | 15 | TRBV6-5 | TRBD1 | - | TGTGCCAGCAGACCGACAGGGGATAGCAATCAGCCCCAGCATTTT | CASRPTGDSNQPQHF
TRBJ1-1 | 15 | TRBV19 | - | - | TGTGCCAGTAGTGGGGGCAGGGGATACGAACTTGAAGCTTTCTTT | CASSGGRGYELEAFF
TRBJ1-2 | 14 | TRBV6-5 | - | - | TGTGCCAGCAGTGAACAGGGTGGTGGCTATGGCTACACCTTC | CASSEQGGGYGYTF
TRBJ2-7 | 15 | TRBV6-5 | TRBD2 | - | TGTGCCAGCAGTCCCAGGGAGGGTGGGGGCTACGAGCAGTACTTC | CASSPREGGGYEQYF
TRBJ1-5 | 14 | TRBV9 | TRBD1 | - | TGTGCCAGCAGCGCTTCCCCACAGGGGCAGCCCCAGCATTTT | CASSASPQGQPQHF
TRBJ2-7 | 14 | TRBV19 | - | - | TGTGCCAGTAGTATAAATAGCGGAGCCTACGAGCAGTACTTC | CASSINSGAYEQYF
TRBJ1-1 | 17 | TRBV25-1 | - | - | TGTGCCAGCAGTGGTGCCCCAGGTTCGTTTCAGGGGTCTGAAGCTTTCTTT | CASSGAPGSFQGSEAFF
TRBJ2-7 | 16 | TRBV7-6 | - | - | TGTGCCAGCAGCTTCTTGGTACAGGCCTTTACCTACGAGCAGTACTTC | CASSFLVQAFTYEQYF
TRBJ2-1 | 13 | TRBV11-2 | - | - | TGTGCCAGCAGCTTGCCGGGTTACAATGAGCAGTTCTTC | CASSLPGYNEQFF